The rows below give T cell receptor beta chains drawn from one sample of a study of cytomegalovirus exposure and HLA in healthy donors. Method: immunoSEQ multiplex PCR; TCRdb's copy keeps in-frame clones and lacks some. This sample has 150,000 to 200,000 clones, with about 79% found just once. The sequenced sample consisted of PBMCs. These receptors came from a man aged 45-60 years in good health and CMV-seropositive. Each CDR3 is given with its conserved first and last residue. The D gene is left open where the match is weak. The size field is filled for only some rows; it gives once, few, many or a size class.

size: -; D: TRBD1; V: TRBV5-1; J: TRBJ2-1; CDR3: CASSGDREQFF; DNA: TGCGCCAGCAGCGGGGACAGGGAGCAGTTCTTC
size: few; D: TRBD2; V: TRBV4-2; J: TRBJ2-5; CDR3: CASSQDSLAGGREETQYF; DNA: TGTGCCAGCAGCCAAGATAGCCTAGCGGGGGGGCGGGAGGAGACCCAGTACTTC
size: -; D: -; V: TRBV21-1; J: TRBJ2-2; CDR3: CASSPGTENTGELFF; DNA: TGTGCCAGCAGCCCCGGGACTGAGAACACCGGGGAGCTGTTTTTT
size: -; D: TRBD1; V: TRBV4-3; J: TRBJ2-3; CDR3: CASSLHRDRSTDTQYF; DNA: TGCGCCAGCAGCCTCCACCGGGACAGGAGCACAGATACGCAGTATTTT
size: -; D: TRBD1; V: TRBV7-8; J: TRBJ1-2; CDR3: CASSLAGGQSLLGYTF; DNA: TGTGCCAGCAGCTTAGCAGGGGGACAGTCCCTACTCGGCTACACCTTC
size: -; D: -; V: TRBV7-2; J: TRBJ1-5; CDR3: CASSLVGGETQPQHF; DNA: TGTGCCAGCAGCTTAGTCGGTGGGGAGACCCAGCCCCAGCATTTT
size: -; D: TRBD1; V: TRBV15; J: TRBJ2-7; CDR3: CATSKDRGYEQYF; DNA: TGTGCCACCAGCAAAGACAGGGGCTACGAGCAGTACTTC
size: few; D: -; V: TRBV28; J: TRBJ2-5; CDR3: CASMGPGTQYF; DNA: TGTGCCAGCATGGGGCCCGGGACCCAGTACTTC
size: -; D: TRBD1; V: TRBV5-8; J: TRBJ2-2; CDR3: CASTTGSHTGELFF; DNA: TGTGCCAGCACGACAGGGTCGCACACCGGGGAGCTGTTTTTT
size: -; D: -; V: TRBV7-2; J: TRBJ1-5; CDR3: CASSLDRLDNQPQHF; DNA: TGTGCCAGCAGCTTAGATCGACTGGACAATCAGCCCCAGCATTTT